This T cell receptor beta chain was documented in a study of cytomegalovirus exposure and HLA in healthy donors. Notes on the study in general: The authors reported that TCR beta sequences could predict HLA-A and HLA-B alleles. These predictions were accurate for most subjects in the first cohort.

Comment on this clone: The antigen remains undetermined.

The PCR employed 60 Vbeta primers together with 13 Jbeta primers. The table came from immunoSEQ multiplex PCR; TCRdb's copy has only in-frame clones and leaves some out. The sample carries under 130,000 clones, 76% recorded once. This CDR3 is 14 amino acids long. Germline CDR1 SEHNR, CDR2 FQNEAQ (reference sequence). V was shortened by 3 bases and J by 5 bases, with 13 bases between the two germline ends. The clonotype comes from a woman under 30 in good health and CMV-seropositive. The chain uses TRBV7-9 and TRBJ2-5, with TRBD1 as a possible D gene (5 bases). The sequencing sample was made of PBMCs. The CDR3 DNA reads TGTGCCAGCAGCTTCGAGTGGGGCACGGAGACCCAGTACTTC. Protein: CASSFEWGTETQYF.